This T cell receptor (beta chain) is from a study of post-analysis software for immune sequencing data. The length of the CDR3 is 13 residues. The V end was cut by 6 bases, the J end by 5 bases, with 14 bases between. Germline CDR1 and CDR2: DFQATT and SNEGSKA (reference sequence). Unique-molecular-identifier-tagged TCR beta cDNA libraries were used. Starting from around 1 to 10 million T cells, the study yielded approximately 500,000 cDNA molecules. TCRdb itself ran the PCR reads through MiXCR, one entry per CDR3 protein. This table holds some 690,000 distinct CDR3 sequences, less than 35% found once. On this clonotype itself: Its antigen is not identified.

The study, taken as a whole, reports: When the samples were clustered directly with F measure, those that had been prepared in the same batch showed strong co-clustering. Versus controls, multiple sclerosis patients showed significantly lower diversity (normalized Chao1). Five or six TRBV segments, TRBV5-6, TRBV5-1 and TRBV20-1 among them, were found more frequent in patients than controls.

Sample: blood. This TCR was sampled from a girl aged 5 to 17 with multiple sclerosis. The genes are TRBV20-1 and TRBJ2-4, with D tentatively TRBD1 or TRBD2 (5 bases each). Here the CDR3 DNA reads TGCAGTGCCAACACACCGGGACAAAACATTCAGTACTTC. Its protein product is CSANTPGQNIQYF.